This T cell receptor beta chain emerged from a study of CD8+CD57+ T cells in acquired aplastic anemia. As for the study in general: Sorted cells (CD4+ and CD8+) yielded DNA amounts that averaged around 3.1 ug.

Investigators profiled TCR beta VDJ and CDR3 from genomic DNA template. TCRdb processed the reads anew with MiXCR; each CDR3 protein has one entry. Of some 170,000 distinct CDR3 sequences listed, around 50% are singletons. Regarding this clonotype: Antigen specificity is unknown.

General study points: Patients and controls turned out to have 25 to 35 CD8+ CDR3 sequences in common.

Flow cytometry had shown expanded CD8+CD57+ cells in the patients chosen for sequencing. Each of the patients presented with severe acquired aplastic anemia. Among the patients, none had received any therapy at the time of blood sampling. The CDR3 runs to 12 residues. V was pared by 6 bases and J by 4 bases, with 10 bases between. Input material: sorted CD4+, CD8+, or CD8+CD57+ T cells (not recorded which) from PBMCs. This receptor was identified in a human donor with aplastic anemia. The V call is TRBV12-3 or TRBV12-4, the J call TRBJ2-7; D ambiguous. The CDR3, as DNA: TGTGCCAGCAGCCCTCGGGTGTACGAGCAGTACTTC. It encodes CASSPRVYEQYF.